A single sample gave rise to the 14 T cell receptor beta chains below, sequenced in a study of shared clonotypes between healthy human individuals. Produced via immunoSEQ multiplex PCR; TCRdb's table is partial and in-frame only. This sample has some 1,400,000 clones; 95% to 97% occur once, and the top ten carry roughly 1.2%. The sequenced sample consisted of naive CD4+ T cells sorted from blood. Subset described: CD45RA+ positively selected. The receptors come from a young man in good health.

This clone was detected once. V gene TRBV14 combines with J gene TRBJ2-7, with D perhaps matching TRBD1 or TRBD2 (5 bases each). The CDR3 totals 15 residues. V dropped 1 base and J dropped 9 bases, with 19 bases sitting between them. From germline, CDR1 is SGHDN and CDR2 FVKESK. The DNA of the CDR3 is TGTGCCAGCAGCCAAGGGGGCACTAGTAGTAGTGTGCAGTACTTC. It translates to CASSQGGTSSSVQYF.

The chain recombines TRBV28 with TRBJ2-1; 7 bases line up with TRBD1. With V trimmed by 6 bases and J by 12 bases, 8 bases remained unmatched. Germline V gives CDR1 MDHEN, CDR2 SYDVKM. There are 12 residues in the CDR3. In DNA, the CDR3 is TGTGCCAGCAGCTCCGGACAGGATGGGCAGTTCTTC. Protein sequence: CASSSGQDGQFF.

The J gene is TRBJ1-1, the V gene TRBV20-1; D not resolved. CDR1 DFQATT and CDR2 SNEGSKA come from the germline V gene (reference sequence). The CDR3 has 11 amino acids. V was trimmed by 1 base and J by 10 bases, leaving 10 bases between them. The CDR3 is CSARGHQGAFF. CDR3 nucleotides: TGCAGTGCTAGAGGACACCAAGGAGCTTTCTTT.

The chain employs TRBV5-3 and TRBJ2-7; the match to TRBD1 covers 10 bases. TRBV5-3 is an open reading frame whose function is uncertain. With V trimmed by 4 bases and J by 3 bases, 10 bases remained unmatched. The CDR3 is 16 residues long. The CDR3 spells CARSPQPGQGLYEQYF. The CDR3 DNA sequence: TGTGCCAGAAGCCCCCAACCGGGACAGGGGCTCTACGAGCAGTACTTC.

Comments on this clone: The junction differs from germline at one of its ends, possibly a read error. This rearrangement joins TRBV15 to TRBJ2-7, with 11 positions matching TRBD2. Germline lookup yields CDR1 LNHNV and CDR2 YYDKDF (reference sequence). The CDR3 is made up of 12 amino acids. In nucleotides, the CDR3 is TGTGCCACCAGGGCGGGACTAGCGGAGACCCACTTC. As protein: CATRAGLAETHF.

The chain combines TRBV12-5 with TRBJ2-3; D ambiguous. The CDR3 runs to 11 residues. Trimming cost V 4 bases and J 10 bases, with 9 bases left between them. CDR1 and CDR2 (germline): LGHNT, FRNRAP. CDR3: CASGSTVAQYF. The CDR3 bases are TGTGCTAGTGGTTCGACGGTAGCGCAGTATTTT.

The rearrangement links TRBV2 to TRBJ1-1, with D hard to call. V was clipped by 8 bases and J by 2 bases, with 15 bases between them. Germline CDR1 SNHLY, CDR2 FYNNEI. The CDR3 is 14 amino acids. The CDR3 here is CASDFNPGNTEAFF. The CDR3, as DNA: TGTGCCAGCGATTTTAATCCGGGAAACACTGAAGCTTTCTTT.

The J gene is TRBJ2-7, the V gene TRBV7-8; perhaps TRBD2 as D (6 bases). CDR3 length: 16 amino acids. The ends were cut back, 4 bases at V and 4 bases at J, with 20 bases in the middle. From germline, CDR1 is SGHVS and CDR2 FQNEAQ. The CDR3 sequence: CASSSPRVGGGYEQYF. Here the CDR3 DNA reads TGTGCCAGCAGCTCCCCCCGAGTCGGGGGTGGTTACGAGCAGTACTTC. Filled out from reference TRBV7-8 and TRBJ2-7, the complete variable domain reads GAGVSQSPRYKVAKRGQDVALRCDPISGHVSLFWYQQALGQGPEFLTYFQNEAQLDKSGLPSDRFFAERPEGSVSTLKIQRTQQEDSAVYLCASSSPRVGGGYEQYFGPGTRLTVT.

CDR3 sequence reads: CASSLGGTGGTDTQYF. DNA for the CDR3: TGTGCCAGCAGCTTGGGAGGGACAGGGGGTACAGATACGCAGTATTTT. J is TRBJ2-3 and V is TRBV5-4; TRBD1 matches at 11 bases. The CDR3 has 16 amino acids. Trimming cost V 0 bases and J 3 bases; bases outside gene matches: 3. Germline assignment: CDR1 SGHNT and CDR2 YYREEE (reference sequence).

This chain connects TRBV7-9 to TRBJ2-7, with D possibly matching TRBD1 (6 bases). Germline CDR1 is SEHNR and CDR2 is FQNEAQ (reference sequence). Trimming took off 4 bases at V and 0 bases at J, with 19 bases between the two ends. This CDR3 is 17 amino acids long. CDR3 DNA sequence: TGTGCCAGCAGCTCGCCAAACAAACAGGGTAGCTCCTACGAGCAGTACTTC. It is translated as CASSSPNKQGSSYEQYF.

V is TRBV28 and J is TRBJ1-5; 10 positions agree with TRBD1. The CDR3 extends over 14 amino acids. Trimming removed 7 bases from V and 6 bases from J; junction bases left unmatched: 6. Germline CDR1 MDHEN, CDR2 SYDVKM. The CDR3 is CASTKDRGIQPQHF. The CDR3 DNA sequence: TGTGCCAGCACAAAGGACAGGGGGATTCAGCCCCAGCATTTT.

In DNA form, the CDR3 reads TGTGCCAGCAGTTACGCAGGGCGCCGGACAGATACGCAGTATTTT. Its translation: CASSYAGRRTDTQYF. This chain links TRBV6-5 with TRBJ2-3, with a tentative D call TRBD1 (5 bases). The CDR3 length is 15 residues. V gave up 2 bases and J gave up 3 bases, with 12 bases separating them. CDR1 MNHEY and CDR2 SVGAGI come from the germline V gene.

The rearrangement uses TRBV5-1 and TRBJ2-1; 7 bases line up with TRBD1. Germline V CDR1 and CDR2: SGHRS, YFSETQ. The CDR3 length is 15 residues. Losses at the gene ends were 2 bases for V and 7 bases for J; bases not matched to a gene: 9. This CDR3 is CASSFQGGLTNEQFF. The CDR3 DNA sequence: TGCGCCAGCAGCTTTCAAGGGGGCCTAACGAATGAGCAGTTCTTC.

V usage is TRBV5-1 and J usage is TRBJ2-1; TRBD1 agrees at 10 bases. Trimming cost V 4 bases and J 3 bases; bases outside gene matches: 7. Germline V gene data show CDR1 as SGHRS and CDR2 as YFSETQ. The CDR3 totals 16 residues. CDR3 sequence reads: CASSRAGTGDYNEQFF. The CDR3 coding sequence is TGCGCCAGCAGCCGCGCCGGGACAGGGGACTACAATGAGCAGTTCTTC.